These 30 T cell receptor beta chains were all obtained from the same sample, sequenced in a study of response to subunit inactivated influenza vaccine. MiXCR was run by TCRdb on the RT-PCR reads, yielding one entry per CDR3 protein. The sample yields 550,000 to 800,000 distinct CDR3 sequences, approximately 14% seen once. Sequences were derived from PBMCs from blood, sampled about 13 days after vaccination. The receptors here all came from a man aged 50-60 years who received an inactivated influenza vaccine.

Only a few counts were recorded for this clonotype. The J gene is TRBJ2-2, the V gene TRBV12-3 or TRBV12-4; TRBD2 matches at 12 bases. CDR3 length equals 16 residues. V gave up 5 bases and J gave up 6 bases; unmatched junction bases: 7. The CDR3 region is CASSPPWTSGAGELFF. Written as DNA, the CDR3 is TGTGCCAGCAGTCCCCCATGGACTAGCGGGGCCGGGGAGCTGTTTTTT.

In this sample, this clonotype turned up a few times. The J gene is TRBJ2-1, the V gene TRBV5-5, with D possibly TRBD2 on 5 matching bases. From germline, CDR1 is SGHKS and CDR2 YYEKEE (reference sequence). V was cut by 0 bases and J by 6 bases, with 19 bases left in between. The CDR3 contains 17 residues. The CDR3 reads CASSLGGDITRSNEQFF. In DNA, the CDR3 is TGTGCCAGCAGCTTGGGTGGAGACATCACTAGGAGCAATGAGCAGTTCTTC.

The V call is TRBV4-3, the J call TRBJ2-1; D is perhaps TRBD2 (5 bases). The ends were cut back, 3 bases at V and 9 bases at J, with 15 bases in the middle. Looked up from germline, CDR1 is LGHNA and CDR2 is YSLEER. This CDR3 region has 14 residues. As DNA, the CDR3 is TGCGCCAGCAGCCAGGGGAGCGGAGTATCTGAGCAGTTCTTC. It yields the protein CASSQGSGVSEQFF.

DNA of the CDR3: TGTGCCAGCAGCAAAACAGGGGGCGGCTCTGGAAACACCATATATTTT. It is translated as CASSKTGGGSGNTIYF. The chain couples TRBV11-1 to TRBJ1-3; TRBD1 matches at 9 bases. Losses at the gene ends were 5 bases for V and 0 bases for J; bases not matched to a gene: 5. The germline V gene has CDR1 SGHAT and CDR2 FQDESV (reference sequence). This CDR3 has 16 residues.

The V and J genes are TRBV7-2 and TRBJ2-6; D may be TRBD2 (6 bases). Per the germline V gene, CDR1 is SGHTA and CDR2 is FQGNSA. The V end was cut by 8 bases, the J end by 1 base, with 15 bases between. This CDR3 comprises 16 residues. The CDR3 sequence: CASLGRGMSGANVLTF. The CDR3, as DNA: TGTGCCAGCCTGGGGCGGGGTATGTCTGGGGCCAACGTCCTGACTTTC.

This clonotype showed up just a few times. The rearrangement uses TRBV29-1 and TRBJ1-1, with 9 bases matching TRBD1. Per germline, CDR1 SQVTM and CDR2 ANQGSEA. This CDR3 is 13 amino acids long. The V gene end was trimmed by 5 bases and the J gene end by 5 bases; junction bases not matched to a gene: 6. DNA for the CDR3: TGCAGCGTTAGAAGGGACAGGGTAACTGAAGCTTTCTTT. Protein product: CSVRRDRVTEAFF.

The CDR3 is CASRGTSGRAGGTQYF. Written as DNA, the CDR3 is TGTGCCAGCAGGGGGACTAGCGGGAGGGCAGGCGGTACGCAGTATTTT. This sequence joins TRBV28 and TRBJ2-3; 16 nucleotides line up with TRBD2. The V gene's germline CDR1 is MDHEN and CDR2 SYDVKM. V was pared by 6 bases and J by 8 bases, with 8 bases of the junction left unmatched. The CDR3 contains 16 residues.

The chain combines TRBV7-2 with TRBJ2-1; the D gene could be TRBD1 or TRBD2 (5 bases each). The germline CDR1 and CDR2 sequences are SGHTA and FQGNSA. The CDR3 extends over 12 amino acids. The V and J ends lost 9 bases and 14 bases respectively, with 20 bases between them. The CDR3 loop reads CASRLVATQEFF. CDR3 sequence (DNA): TGTGCCAGTAGGTTAGTAGCGACACAGGAGTTCTTC.

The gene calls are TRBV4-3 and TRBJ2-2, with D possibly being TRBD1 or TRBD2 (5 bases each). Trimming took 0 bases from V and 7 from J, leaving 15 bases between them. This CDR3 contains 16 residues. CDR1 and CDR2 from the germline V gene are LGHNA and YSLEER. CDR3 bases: TGCGCCAGCAGCCAAGATGCGGGCAGGGCCGTCGGGGAGCTGTTTTTT. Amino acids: CASSQDAGRAVGELFF.

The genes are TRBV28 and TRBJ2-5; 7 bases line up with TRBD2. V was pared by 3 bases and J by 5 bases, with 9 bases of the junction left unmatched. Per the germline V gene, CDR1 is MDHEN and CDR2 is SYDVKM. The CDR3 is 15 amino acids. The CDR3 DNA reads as TGTGCCAGCAGTTTGGTGCTCGGAGCGGGGGAGACCCAGTACTTC. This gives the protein CASSLVLGAGETQYF. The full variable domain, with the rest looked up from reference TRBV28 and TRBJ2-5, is DVKVTQSSRYLVKRTGEKVFLECVQDMDHENMFWYRQDPGLGLRLIYFSYDVKMKEKGDIPEGYSVSREKKERFSLILESASTNQTSMYLCASSLVLGAGETQYFGPGTRLLVL.

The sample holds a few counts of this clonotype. The CDR3 spells CASRLAGVYGEQFF. The DNA for the CDR3 is TGTGCCAGTAGACTAGCGGGGGTCTATGGTGAGCAGTTCTTC. The genes are TRBV19 and TRBJ2-1, with 11 positions matching TRBD2. Germline CDR1 reads LNHDA; CDR2 reads SQIVND (reference sequence). The length of the CDR3 is 14 residues. Unmatched junction bases numbered 7, after V lost 6 bases and J lost 9 bases.

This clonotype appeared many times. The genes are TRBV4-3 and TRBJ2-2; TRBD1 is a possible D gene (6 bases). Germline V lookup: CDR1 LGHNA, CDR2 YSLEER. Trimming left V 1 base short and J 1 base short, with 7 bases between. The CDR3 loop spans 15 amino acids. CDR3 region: CASSQVTGNTGELFF. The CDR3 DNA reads TGCGCCAGCAGCCAAGTGACAGGGAACACCGGGGAGCTGTTTTTT.

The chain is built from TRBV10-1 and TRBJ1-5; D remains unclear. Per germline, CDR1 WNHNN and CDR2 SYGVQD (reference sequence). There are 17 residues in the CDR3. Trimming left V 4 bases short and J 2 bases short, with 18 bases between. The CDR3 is CASSATSGGKGNQPQHF. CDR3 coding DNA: TGCGCCAGCAGTGCCACGTCGGGAGGAAAGGGCAATCAGCCCCAGCATTTT.

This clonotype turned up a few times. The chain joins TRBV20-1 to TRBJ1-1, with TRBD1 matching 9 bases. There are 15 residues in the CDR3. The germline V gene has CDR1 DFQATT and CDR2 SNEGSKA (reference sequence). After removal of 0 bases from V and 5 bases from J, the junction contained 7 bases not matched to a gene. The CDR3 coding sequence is TGCAGTGCTAGAGATATAGACAGGGGGTGGACTGAAGCTTTCTTT. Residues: CSARDIDRGWTEAFF.

This CDR3 reads CASSWGSGGSSTDTQYF. The DNA for the CDR3 is TGTGCCAGCAGCTGGGGGAGTGGGGGCTCAAGCACAGATACGCAGTATTTT. The chain combines TRBV11-2 with TRBJ2-3, with D perhaps TRBD1 (6 bases). The germline V and J ends were trimmed by 4 bases and 0 bases, with 17 bases remaining between them. This CDR3 is built from 17 residues. The germline V gene has CDR1 SGHAT and CDR2 FQNNGV.

DNA for the CDR3: TGCAGTGCTATGGACTTTGGAAACACCATATATTTT. The encoded protein is CSAMDFGNTIYF. This chain uses TRBV20-1 with TRBJ1-3; D call uncertain. The CDR3 sequence is 12 residues long. Per germline, CDR1 DFQATT and CDR2 SNEGSKA (reference sequence). Trimming removed 4 bases at V and 3 bases at J, with 7 bases between.

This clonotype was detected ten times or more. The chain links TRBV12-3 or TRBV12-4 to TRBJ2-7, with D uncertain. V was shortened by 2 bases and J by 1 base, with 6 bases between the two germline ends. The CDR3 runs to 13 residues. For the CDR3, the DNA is TGTGCCAGCAGTTTAAGCGCGTCCTACGAGCAGTACTTC. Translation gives CASSLSASYEQYF.

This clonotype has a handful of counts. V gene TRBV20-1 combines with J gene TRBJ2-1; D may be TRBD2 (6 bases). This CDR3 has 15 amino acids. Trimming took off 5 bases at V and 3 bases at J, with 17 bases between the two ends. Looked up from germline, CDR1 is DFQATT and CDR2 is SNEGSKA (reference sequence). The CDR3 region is CSARPGGANYNEQFF. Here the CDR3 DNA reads TGCAGTGCTCGCCCCGGCGGGGCGAACTACAATGAGCAGTTCTTC.

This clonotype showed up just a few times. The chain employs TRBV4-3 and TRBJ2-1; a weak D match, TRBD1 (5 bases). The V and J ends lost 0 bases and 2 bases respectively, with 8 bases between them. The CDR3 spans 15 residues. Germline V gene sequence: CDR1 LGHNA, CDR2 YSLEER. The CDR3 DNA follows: TGCGCCAGCAGCCAAGATGGGGCAGCCTACAATGAGCAGTTCTTC. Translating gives CASSQDGAAYNEQFF.

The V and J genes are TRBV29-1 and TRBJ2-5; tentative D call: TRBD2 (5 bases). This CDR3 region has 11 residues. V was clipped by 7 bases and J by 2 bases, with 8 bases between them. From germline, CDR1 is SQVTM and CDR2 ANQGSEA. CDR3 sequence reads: CSAGEQETQYF. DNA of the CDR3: TGCAGCGCCGGGGAGCAAGAGACCCAGTACTTC.

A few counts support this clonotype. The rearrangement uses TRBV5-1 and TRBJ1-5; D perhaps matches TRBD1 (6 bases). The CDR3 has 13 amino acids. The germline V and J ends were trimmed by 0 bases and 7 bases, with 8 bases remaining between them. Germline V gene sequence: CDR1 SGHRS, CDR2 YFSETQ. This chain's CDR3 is CASSLEQGQPQHF. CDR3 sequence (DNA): TGCGCCAGCAGCTTGGAACAGGGCCAGCCCCAGCATTTT.

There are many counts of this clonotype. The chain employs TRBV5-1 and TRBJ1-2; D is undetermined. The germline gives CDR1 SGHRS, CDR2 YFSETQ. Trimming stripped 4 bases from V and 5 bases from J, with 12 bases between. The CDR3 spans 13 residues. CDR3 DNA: TGCGCCAGCAGCCCAAAGGGAGAATATGGCTACACCTTC. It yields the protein CASSPKGEYGYTF.

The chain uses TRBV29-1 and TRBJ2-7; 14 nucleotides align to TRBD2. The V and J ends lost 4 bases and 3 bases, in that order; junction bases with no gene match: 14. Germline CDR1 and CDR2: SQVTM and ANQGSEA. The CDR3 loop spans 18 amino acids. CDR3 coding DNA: TGCAGCGTTGTGGTCCCCAGACTAGCGGGAGGGCCGAGCTACGAGCAGTACTTC. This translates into CSVVVPRLAGGPSYEQYF.

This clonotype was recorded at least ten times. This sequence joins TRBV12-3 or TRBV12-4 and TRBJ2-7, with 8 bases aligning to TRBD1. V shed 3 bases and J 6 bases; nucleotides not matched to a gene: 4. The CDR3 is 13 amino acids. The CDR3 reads CASSFVQGGEQYF. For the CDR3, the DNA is TGTGCCAGCAGTTTCGTACAGGGGGGCGAGCAGTACTTC.

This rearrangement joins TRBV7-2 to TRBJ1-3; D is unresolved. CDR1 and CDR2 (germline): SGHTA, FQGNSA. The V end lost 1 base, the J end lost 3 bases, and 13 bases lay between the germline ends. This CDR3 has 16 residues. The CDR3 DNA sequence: TGTGCCAGCAGCTTAGGGGGTTCCTTGATTGGAAACACCATATATTTT. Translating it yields CASSLGGSLIGNTIYF.

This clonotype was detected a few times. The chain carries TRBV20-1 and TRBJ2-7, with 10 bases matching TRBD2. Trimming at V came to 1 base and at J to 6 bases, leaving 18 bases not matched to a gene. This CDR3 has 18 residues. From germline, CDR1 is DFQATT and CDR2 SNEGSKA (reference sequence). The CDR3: CSARGTAGDPSGSREQYF. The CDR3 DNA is TGCAGTGCTAGAGGGACGGCGGGGGACCCTAGCGGGAGTCGCGAGCAGTACTTC.

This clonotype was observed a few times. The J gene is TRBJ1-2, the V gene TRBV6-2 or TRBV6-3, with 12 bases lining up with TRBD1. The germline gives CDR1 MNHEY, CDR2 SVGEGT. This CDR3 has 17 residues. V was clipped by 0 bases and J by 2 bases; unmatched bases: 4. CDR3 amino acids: CASSYSRDRGRNYGYTF. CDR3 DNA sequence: TGTGCCAGCAGTTACTCCCGGGACAGGGGGCGAAACTATGGCTACACCTTC.

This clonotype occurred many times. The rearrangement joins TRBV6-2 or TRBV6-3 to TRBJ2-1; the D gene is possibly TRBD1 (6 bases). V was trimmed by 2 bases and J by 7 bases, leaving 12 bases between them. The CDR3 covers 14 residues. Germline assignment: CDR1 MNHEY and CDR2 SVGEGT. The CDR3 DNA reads TGTGCCAGCAGTTACGGGGGCCAAAAAAATGAGCAGTTCTTC. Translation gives CASSYGGQKNEQFF.

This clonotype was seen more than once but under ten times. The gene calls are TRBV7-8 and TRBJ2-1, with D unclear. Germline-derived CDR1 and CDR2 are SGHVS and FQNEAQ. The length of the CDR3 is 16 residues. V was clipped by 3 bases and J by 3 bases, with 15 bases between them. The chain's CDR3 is CASSFSGVGGYNEQFF. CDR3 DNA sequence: TGTGCCAGCAGCTTTAGTGGGGTCGGCGGCTACAATGAGCAGTTCTTC.

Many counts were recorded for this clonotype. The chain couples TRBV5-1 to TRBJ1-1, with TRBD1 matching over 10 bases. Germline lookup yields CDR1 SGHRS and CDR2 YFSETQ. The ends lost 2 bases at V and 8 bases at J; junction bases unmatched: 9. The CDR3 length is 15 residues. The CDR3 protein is CASSFTGTGDSEAFF. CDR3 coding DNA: TGCGCCAGCAGCTTTACCGGGACAGGGGACTCAGAAGCTTTCTTT.